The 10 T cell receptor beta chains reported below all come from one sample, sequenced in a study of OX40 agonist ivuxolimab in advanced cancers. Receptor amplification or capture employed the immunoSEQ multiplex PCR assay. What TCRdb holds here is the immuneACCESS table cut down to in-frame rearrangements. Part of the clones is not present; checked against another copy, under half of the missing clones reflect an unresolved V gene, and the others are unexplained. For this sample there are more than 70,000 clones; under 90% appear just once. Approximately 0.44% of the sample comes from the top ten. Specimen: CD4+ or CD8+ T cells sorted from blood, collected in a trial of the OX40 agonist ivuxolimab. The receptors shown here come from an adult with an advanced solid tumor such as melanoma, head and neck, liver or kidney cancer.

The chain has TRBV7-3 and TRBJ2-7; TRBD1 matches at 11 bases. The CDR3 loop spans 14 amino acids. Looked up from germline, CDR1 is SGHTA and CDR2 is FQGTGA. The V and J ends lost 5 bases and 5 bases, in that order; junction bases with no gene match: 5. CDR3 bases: TGTGCCAGCAGCCCGGGACAGGGGGTCGACGAGCAGTACTTC. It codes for CASSPGQGVDEQYF.

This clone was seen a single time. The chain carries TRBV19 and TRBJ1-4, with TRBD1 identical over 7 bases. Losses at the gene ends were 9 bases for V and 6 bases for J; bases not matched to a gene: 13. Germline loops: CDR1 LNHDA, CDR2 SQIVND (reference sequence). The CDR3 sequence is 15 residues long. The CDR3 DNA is TGTGCCAGCAATAGGGGGCTCGTTATTGATGAAAAACTGTTTTTT. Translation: CASNRGLVIDEKLFF.

CDR3 in DNA: TGTGCCAGCTCACCACGCGACCAAGGGAACACTGAAGCTTTCTTT. Its translation is CASSPRDQGNTEAFF. The rearrangement links TRBV18 to TRBJ1-1; no clear D. Germline loops: CDR1 KGHSH, CDR2 LQKENI. The CDR3 has 15 residues. V shed 1 base and J shed 1 base, with 10 bases lying between them.

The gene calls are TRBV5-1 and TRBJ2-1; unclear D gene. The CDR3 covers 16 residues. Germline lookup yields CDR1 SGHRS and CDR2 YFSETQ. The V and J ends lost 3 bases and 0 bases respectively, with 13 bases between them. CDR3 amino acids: CASSSQTASSYNEQFF. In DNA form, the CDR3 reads TGCGCCAGCAGCTCCCAAACCGCGAGCTCCTACAATGAGCAGTTCTTC. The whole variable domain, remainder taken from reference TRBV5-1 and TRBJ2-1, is KAGVTQTPRYLIKTRGQQVTLSCSPISGHRSVSWYQQTPGQGLQFLFEYFSETQRNKGNFPGRFSGRQFSNSRSEMNVSTLELGDSALYLCASSSQTASSYNEQFFGPGTRLTVL.

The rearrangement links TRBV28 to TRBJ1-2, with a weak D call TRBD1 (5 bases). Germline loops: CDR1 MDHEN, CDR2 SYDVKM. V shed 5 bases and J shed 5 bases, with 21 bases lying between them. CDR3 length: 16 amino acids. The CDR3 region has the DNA TGTGCCAGCAGTCCAGGGACTCCGTTGGCCCGTTATGGCTACACCTTC. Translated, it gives CASSPGTPLARYGYTF.

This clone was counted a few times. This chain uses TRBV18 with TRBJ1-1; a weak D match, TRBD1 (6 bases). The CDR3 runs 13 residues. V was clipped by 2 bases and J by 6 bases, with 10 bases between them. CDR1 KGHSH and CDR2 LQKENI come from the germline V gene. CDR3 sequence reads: CASSPGQHSEAFF. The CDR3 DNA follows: TGTGCCAGCTCACCAGGACAGCATTCTGAAGCTTTCTTT.

The CDR3 coding sequence is TGTGCCAGCAGCTTAGCTCAGGGGTACAATGAGCAGTTCTTC. Amino acids: CASSLAQGYNEQFF. The chain links TRBV11-2 to TRBJ2-1; possible D gene TRBD1, 6 bases. Trimming stripped 1 base from V and 4 bases from J, with 8 bases between. Germline CDR1 SGHAT, CDR2 FQNNGV. The CDR3 runs to 14 residues.

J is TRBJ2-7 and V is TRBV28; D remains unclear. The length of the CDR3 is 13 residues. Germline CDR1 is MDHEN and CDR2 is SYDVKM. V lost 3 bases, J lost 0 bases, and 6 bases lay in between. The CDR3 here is CASSFGSSYEQYV. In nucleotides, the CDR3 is TGTGCCAGCAGTTTTGGCAGCTCCTACGAGCAGTACGTC.

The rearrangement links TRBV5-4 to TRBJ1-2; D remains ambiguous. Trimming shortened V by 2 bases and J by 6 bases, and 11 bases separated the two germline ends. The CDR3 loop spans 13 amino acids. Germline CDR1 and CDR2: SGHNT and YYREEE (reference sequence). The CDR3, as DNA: TGTGCCAGCAGCTTCCCAGGTTCAAATGGCTACACCTTC. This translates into CASSFPGSNGYTF.

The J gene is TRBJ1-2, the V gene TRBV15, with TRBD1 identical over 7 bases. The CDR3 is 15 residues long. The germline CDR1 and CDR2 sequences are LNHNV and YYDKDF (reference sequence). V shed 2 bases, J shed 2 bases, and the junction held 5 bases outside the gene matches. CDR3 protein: CATSRSRTGNYGYTF. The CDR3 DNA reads TGTGCCACCAGCAGATCCCGGACAGGAAACTATGGCTACACCTTC.